The rows below give T cell receptor beta chains drawn from one sample of a study of response to subunit inactivated influenza vaccine. TCRdb reprocessed the RT-PCR reads via MiXCR and lists one record per CDR3 protein. The table has about 620,000 distinct CDR3 sequences, 10% to 15% seen once. Sequenced material: PBMCs from blood, taken on the day of vaccination. The receptors were sampled from a man aged 45-60 years who received an inactivated influenza vaccine. Each CDR3 is given with its conserved first and last residue.

j_call: TRBJ1-2; v_call: TRBV5-1; cdr3_aa: CASSLVPGYYGYTF
j_call: TRBJ2-7; v_call: TRBV6-1; cdr3_aa: CASSGLPTYEQYF
j_call: TRBJ2-1; v_call: TRBV6-1; cdr3_aa: CASSEPDSYSYNEQFF
j_call: TRBJ2-5; v_call: TRBV29-1; cdr3_aa: CSVGLAGGLETQYF
j_call: TRBJ1-2; v_call: TRBV20-1; cdr3_aa: CSASYAGGGYTF
j_call: TRBJ2-7; v_call: TRBV7-3; cdr3_aa: CASSSGGGRAYEQYF
j_call: TRBJ2-1; v_call: TRBV24-1; cdr3_aa: CATSDSSGKIDNEQFF
j_call: TRBJ2-5; v_call: TRBV20-1; cdr3_aa: CCAREIGGRLIETQYF
j_call: TRBJ2-1; v_call: TRBV5-1; cdr3_aa: CASSLASFGGKGNNEQFF
j_call: TRBJ2-1; v_call: TRBV6-2/TRBV6-3; cdr3_aa: CASSFDLRGLSYNEQFF
j_call: TRBJ2-5; v_call: TRBV15; cdr3_aa: CATSVQGQRVGTQYF
j_call: TRBJ1-2; v_call: TRBV4-2; cdr3_aa: CASSQRIEANYGYTF
j_call: TRBJ2-1; v_call: TRBV9; cdr3_aa: CASSVARRDEQFF
j_call: TRBJ1-6; v_call: TRBV20-1; cdr3_aa: CSARIGNTNSPLHF
j_call: TRBJ2-7; v_call: TRBV20-1; cdr3_aa: CSARIPGLVYEQYF
j_call: TRBJ2-7; v_call: TRBV12-3/TRBV12-4; cdr3_aa: CASRSTGGSYEQYF
j_call: TRBJ1-1; v_call: TRBV28; cdr3_aa: CASSLGHRNTEAFF
j_call: TRBJ2-2; v_call: TRBV7-2; cdr3_aa: CASSLDRDAGDLFF
j_call: TRBJ2-3; v_call: TRBV20-1; cdr3_aa: CSARYPGLLTDTQYF
j_call: TRBJ2-1; v_call: TRBV6-5; cdr3_aa: CASSYRGVCDEQFF
j_call: TRBJ2-7; v_call: TRBV29-1; cdr3_aa: CSVEGIEHYEQYF
j_call: TRBJ2-1; v_call: TRBV11-2; cdr3_aa: CASSLLAGGHRRNEQFF
j_call: TRBJ1-6; v_call: TRBV3-1; cdr3_aa: CASSQDLSNSPLHF
j_call: TRBJ1-2; v_call: TRBV6-1; cdr3_aa: CASSEADIHGYTF
j_call: TRBJ1-2; v_call: TRBV7-2; cdr3_aa: CASSSLSGNRLYGYTF
j_call: TRBJ2-1; v_call: TRBV7-9; cdr3_aa: CASSLFHQVSYNEQFF
j_call: TRBJ2-5; v_call: TRBV6-2/TRBV6-3; cdr3_aa: CASRRPGRRGETQYF